This entry concerns a single T cell receptor beta chain. The ends lost 1 base at V and 1 base at J; junction bases unmatched: 15. This CDR3 contains 20 residues. CDR1 SGHNT and CDR2 YYREEE come from the germline V gene (reference sequence). This sample stems from a study of blood T cell repertoires in COVID-19. Enrollees, roughly 18 to 95 years old, lived in fewer than 25 US areas. Clones were sequenced by immunoSEQ multiplex PCR, and TCRdb holds only the in-frame ones, with some missing. The sample consists of roughly 260,000 clones, about 89% of them appearing once. The rearrangement links TRBV5-4 to TRBJ2-2; 8 bases fit TRBD2. The sample comprised PBMCs or T cells enriched from blood (not recorded which). This TCR derives from a woman aged 18 to 35 who had recovered from COVID-19. As DNA, the CDR3 is TGTGCCAGCAGCTTGAAGCGGTCCGTGTGGAGCGGGGGGAACACCGGGGAGCTGTTTTTT. It is translated as CASSLKRSVWSGGNTGELFF.